A selection of T cell receptor beta chains follows, all from one sample in a study of identifying expanded T cells in peripheral blood. Only in-frame clones appear in the TCRdb table, and some are missing; sequencing was by immunoSEQ multiplex PCR. The sample consists of 100,000 or so clones, 88% of them appearing once. Sequenced sample: blood. The receptors were gathered from a person between 18 and 69 years old in good health. The CDR3 runs from the conserved cysteine through the conserved F or W. Fields, in order: D gene, V gene, clone size, J gene, CDR3 DNA, CDR3 protein. D genes are given only for firm matches. The size entry is marked missing in some rows and otherwise reads once, few, many or a size class.

-,TRBV19,-,TRBJ2-5,TGTGCCAGTAGTATAAGCGAGACCCAGTACTTC,CASSISETQYF
TRBD1,TRBV19,-,TRBJ1-5,TGTGCCATACTCCTAGGGACAGCCCTCAATCAGCCCCAGCATTTT,CAILLGTALNQPQHF
-,TRBV11-3,-,TRBJ1-2,TGTGCCAGCAGCCCCGCCGGGCCCGTCTATGGCTACACCTTC,CASSPAGPVYGYTF
-,TRBV5-5,-,TRBJ1-4,TGTGCCAGCAGCTCTGGGACTTTTACTAATGAAAAACTGTTTTTT,CASSSGTFTNEKLFF
-,TRBV6-5,once,TRBJ1-2,TGTGCCAGCTCGCGGGACGGAGATAACTATGGCTACACCTTC,CASSRDGDNYGYTF
-,TRBV19,-,TRBJ1-1,TGTGCCAGTAGAAACCCAGGGAACACTGAAGCTTTCTTT,CASRNPGNTEAFF
TRBD2,TRBV11-1,-,TRBJ2-2,TGTGCCAGCAGCTGGACTAGCACCCCGCCAGGGGAGCTGTTTTTT,CASSWTSTPPGELFF
TRBD1,TRBV27,-,TRBJ1-1,TGTGCCAGCAACAGGTCGGACAGGGGCCGTTCAGAAGCTTTCTTT,CASNRSDRGRSEAFF
TRBD2,TRBV19,-,TRBJ2-5,TGTGCCAGTAGTATGGGACTAGCGGGGCTTGGGGCCCAGTACTTC,CASSMGLAGLGAQYF
-,TRBV7-7,-,TRBJ2-1,TGTGCCAGCAGCTTCCAGTCCTGGAGTGAGCAGTTCTTC,CASSFQSWSEQFF
-,TRBV5-1,-,TRBJ1-1,TGCGCCAGCAGCTTGACAGGGATGTCCACTGAAGCTTTCTTT,CASSLTGMSTEAFF
-,TRBV4-3,-,TRBJ1-1,TGCGCCAGCAGCCAACAGGGCGGTTGGAACACTGAAGCTTTCTTT,CASSQQGGWNTEAFF
-,TRBV5-1,-,TRBJ2-7,TGCGCCAGCAGCTTGTCGCCCACGCCCGGGGACGAGCAGTACTTC,CASSLSPTPGDEQYF
TRBD1,TRBV10-3,-,TRBJ2-7,TGTGCCATCAGCTCGGGACAGGGCTACGAGCAGTACTTC,CAISSGQGYEQYF
-,TRBV11-2,once,TRBJ1-1,TGTGCCAGCAGCTCCCGCGGAGCTTTCTTT,CASSSRGAFF
-,TRBV2,-,TRBJ1-6,TGTGCCAGCTCCCGTGACAGTTCACCCCTCCACTTT,CASSRDSSPLHF
TRBD1,TRBV7-2,-,TRBJ1-2,TGTGCCAGCAGCAGTGGGACAGAGCCCTATGGCTACACCTTC,CASSSGTEPYGYTF
TRBD1,TRBV18,-,TRBJ1-3,TGTGCCAGCTCACCAGGGACAGGACACTCTGGAAACACCATATATTTT,CASSPGTGHSGNTIYF
-,TRBV10-3,-,TRBJ1-2,TGTGCCATCAGTGAGTCGACGGGCAGCTATGGCTACACCTTC,CAISESTGSYGYTF
TRBD1,TRBV25-1,-,TRBJ2-5,TGTGCCAGCAGTCCCCGGGACAGGGGTTACCAAGAGACCCAGTACTTC,CASSPRDRGYQETQYF
-,TRBV4-1,-,TRBJ2-3,TGCGCCAGCAGCCGAATAGACAGTCCTAGCACAGATACGCAGTATTTT,CASSRIDSPSTDTQYF
-,TRBV29-1,-,TRBJ2-5,TGCAGCGCCGACACTAACCAAGGGGGGGGAGAGACCCAGTACTTC,CSADTNQGGGETQYF
-,TRBV11-2,-,TRBJ2-4,TGTGCCAGCAGCTTTGCAAGGGGTAGTAGGGCCAAAAACATTCAGTACTTC,CASSFARGSRAKNIQYF
-,TRBV5-6,-,TRBJ1-1,TGTGCCAGCAGCTTTTCTAGACGGAACACTGAAGCTTTCTTT,CASSFSRRNTEAFF
TRBD1,TRBV14,-,TRBJ2-2,TGTGCCAGCAGCCAGGGACAGCCTCTTTTCGGGGAGCTGTTTTTT,CASSQGQPLFGELFF
TRBD2,TRBV11-2,-,TRBJ2-1,TGTGCCAGCAGTAACGCTAGCGGGAGCCAATACAATGAGCAGTTCTTC,CASSNASGSQYNEQFF
-,TRBV10-1,-,TRBJ1-1,TGCGCCAGCAGTAGTCAGCGAAACACTGAAGCTTTCTTT,CASSSQRNTEAFF
-,TRBV14,few,TRBJ1-1,TGTGCCAGCAGCCAAGACCCAGGCGTGAACACTGAAGCTTTCTTT,CASSQDPGVNTEAFF
TRBD1,TRBV2,-,TRBJ1-4,TGTGCCAGCAGTTATGACAGGGTTGCGGCTAATGAAAAACTGTTTTTT,CASSYDRVAANEKLFF
TRBD1,TRBV6-5,-,TRBJ1-1,TGTGCCAGCAGTTTTGGACAGGGCACTGAAGCTTTCTTT,CASSFGQGTEAFF
-,TRBV18,-,TRBJ2-3,TGTGCCAGCTCACCTCAAAAATGGGGTACGCAGTATTTT,CASSPQKWGTQYF
-,TRBV18,-,TRBJ1-1,TGTGCCAGCTCACCCGAGGGGCCAGAAGCTTTCTTT,CASSPEGPEAFF
-,TRBV6-5,-,TRBJ1-2,TGTGCCAGCAGTTATGACGCCAGATATTATGGCTACACCTTC,CASSYDARYYGYTF
-,TRBV9,-,TRBJ2-1,TGTGCCAGCAGCGTAGGGACAGCGGATGAGCAGTTCTTC,CASSVGTADEQFF
-,TRBV5-1,once,TRBJ2-5,TGCGCCAGCACCCTATTTCATACGACAGGGGAGGGAGAGACCCAGTACTTC,CASTLFHTTGEGETQYF
-,TRBV4-3,-,TRBJ1-4,TGCGCCAGCAGCCCGGGGGGCACTAATGAAAAACTGTTTTTT,CASSPGGTNEKLFF
-,TRBV4-1,-,TRBJ1-3,TGCGCCAGCAGTCTAGTGACGACCGATGCAGTGAACACCATATATTTT,CASSLVTTDAVNTIYF
-,TRBV30,-,TRBJ1-2,TGTGCCCGGGGGTCAGGGGACGTCTATGGCTACACCTTC,CARGSGDVYGYTF
-,TRBV5-6,-,TRBJ1-6,TGTGCCAGCAGCTTTTACGGCAGTGATTCACCCCTCCACTTT,CASSFYGSDSPLHF
-,TRBV19,-,TRBJ2-1,TGTGCCAGTAGTATAGTATCAGAGAATGAGCAGTTCTTC,CASSIVSENEQFF
-,TRBV5-1,once,TRBJ1-2,TGCGCCAGCAGCCTAACCCCCGGGAATAACTATGGCTACACCTTC,CASSLTPGNNYGYTF
TRBD2,TRBV7-8,-,TRBJ2-1,TGTGCCAGCAGCCTCACTAGCGCCACCTACAATGAGCAGTTCTTC,CASSLTSATYNEQFF